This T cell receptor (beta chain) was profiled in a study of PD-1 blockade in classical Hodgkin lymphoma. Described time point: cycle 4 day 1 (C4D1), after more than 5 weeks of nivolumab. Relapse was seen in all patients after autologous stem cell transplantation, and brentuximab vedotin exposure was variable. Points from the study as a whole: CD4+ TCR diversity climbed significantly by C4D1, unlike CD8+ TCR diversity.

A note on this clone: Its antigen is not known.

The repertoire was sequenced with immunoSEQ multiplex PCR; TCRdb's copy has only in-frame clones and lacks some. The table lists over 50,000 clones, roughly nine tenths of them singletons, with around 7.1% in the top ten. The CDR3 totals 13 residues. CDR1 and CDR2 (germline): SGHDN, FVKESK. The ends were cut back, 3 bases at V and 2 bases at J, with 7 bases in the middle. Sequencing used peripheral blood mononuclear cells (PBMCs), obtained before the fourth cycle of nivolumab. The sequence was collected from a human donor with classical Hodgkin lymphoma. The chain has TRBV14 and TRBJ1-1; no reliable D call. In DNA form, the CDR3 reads TGTGCCAGCAGCCAGGGTTTCAACACTGAAGCTTTCTTT. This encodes CASSQGFNTEAFF.